This T cell receptor beta chain was profiled in a study of blood T cell repertoires in COVID-19 (TCRdb year 2020). With respect to the entire study: The collaborator samples originated in the United States, Italy and Spain and spanned the acute and convalescent phases of COVID-19. The samples were drawn from two sources: the first 160 participants of the ongoing ImmuneRACE study, and approximately 1,300 subjects contributed by 6 global collaborators. Deeply sampled blood TCRbeta repertoires from subjects exposed to, actively infected with, or recovered from COVID-19 were included in the dataset. Nearly every sample came with metadata listing a de-identified subject ID, COVID-19 status, age in years and sex. The repertoires were made available in a free public database intended to serve as a resource for research on the immune response to SARS-CoV-2. Where HLA class I and class II types were available, the types were taken from metadata supplied by the sample provider, not from assay-based typing. The prospective study material was composed of cDNA or gDNA derived from T cells, B-cell-depleted T cells, or PBMCs. The paper as a whole reports these results and caveats: How much clinical and demographic metadata was included differed by source and by participant, and the metadata was provided uncurated.

Details on this clone: What this receptor recognizes is not known. One base away there is no much larger clone; base qualities are not given.

Clipping removes 1 base from V and 5 bases from J, with 4 as the unmatched junction base count. The CDR3 spans 14 residues, from the cysteine through the phenylalanine. Left in the record is the CDR3 DNA by itself, 42 bases read in frame from the first base. Taken from the germline V gene, the CDR1 and CDR2 loops are SGHTA and FQGNSA. The immunoSEQ Assay, a bias-controlled multiplex PCR, was used to amplify TCRbeta CDR3 regions from genomic DNA. In the authors' own workflow: The number of nucleated cells in each sample was estimated from the amplification of reference gene primers within the assay. To quantify the absolute abundance of each unique TCRbeta CDR3 rearrangement, sequence reads were collapsed and filtered. For each sample, productive Simpson clonality was calculated as the square root of Simpson's diversity index over productive rearrangements. TCRdb carries this immuneACCESS record with in-frame sequences only. Its versions omit some clonotypes, under half of them owing to an unresolved V gene in the studies checked, with the rest unexplained. The V and J calls and clone size are taken from that table; D and trimming were inferred from the DNA. This sample comprises about 200,000 clones, 80% to 95% of them detected only once. The biggest ten clones account for over 0.75% of the sample.

In Seattle, one collaborating source enrolled patients while the infection was active and tracked those patients longitudinally over the course of disease. Collaborating institutions collected whole blood in K2EDTA tubes following their own protocols. For TCRbeta analysis, collaborators shipped samples as frozen whole blood, isolated PBMCs, or DNA extracted from either of those sample types. The receptor comes from a man between 60 and 70 years old with COVID-19, enrolled during active disease. The V gene is TRBV7-2 and the J gene is TRBJ2-5, with 7 bases aligning to TRBD2. The sequenced sample consisted of peripheral blood. The nucleotide sequence reads TGTGCCAGCAGCTTAGAGAGTAGCGGGGAGACCCAGTACTTC. This codes for CASSLESSGETQYF.